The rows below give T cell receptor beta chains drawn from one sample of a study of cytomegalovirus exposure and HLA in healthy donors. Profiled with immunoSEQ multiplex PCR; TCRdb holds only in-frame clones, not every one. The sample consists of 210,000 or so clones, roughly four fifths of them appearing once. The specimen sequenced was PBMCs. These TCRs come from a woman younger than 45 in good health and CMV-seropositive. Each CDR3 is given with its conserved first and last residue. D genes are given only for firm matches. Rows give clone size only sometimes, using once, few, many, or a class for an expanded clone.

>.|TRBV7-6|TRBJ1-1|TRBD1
CASSESTGAREAFF
TGTGCCAGCAGCGAGTCCACAGGGGCCCGTGAAGCTTTCTTT
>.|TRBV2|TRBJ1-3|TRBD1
CASRRDSGNTIYF
TGTGCCAGCAGGAGGGACAGTGGAAACACCATATATTTT
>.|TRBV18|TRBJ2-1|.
CASSPSGQFF
TGTGCCAGCTCACCATCAGGGCAGTTCTTC
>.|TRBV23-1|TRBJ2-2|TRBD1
CASSQSGDRRNTGELFF
TGCGCCAGCAGTCAATCAGGGGACAGGCGAAACACCGGGGAGCTGTTTTTT
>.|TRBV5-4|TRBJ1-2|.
CASSFQDYGYTF
TGTGCCAGCAGCTTTCAGGACTATGGCTACACCTTC
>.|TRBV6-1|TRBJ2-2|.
CASRSYSGLAGELFF
TGTGCCAGCAGAAGTTACTCAGGGTTGGCCGGGGAGCTGTTTTTT
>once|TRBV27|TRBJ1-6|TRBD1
CASSKEKRTGSNSPLHF
TGTGCCAGCAGTAAAGAGAAGAGGACAGGGTCGAATTCACCCCTCCACTTT
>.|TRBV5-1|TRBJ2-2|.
CASSFSGELFF
TGCGCCAGCAGCTTCTCCGGGGAGCTGTTTTTT
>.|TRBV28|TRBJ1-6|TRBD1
CASSRTGDRSPLHF
TGTGCCAGCAGTCGAACAGGGGATCGTTCACCCCTCCACTTT
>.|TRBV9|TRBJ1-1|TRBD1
CASSVGGQGAYTEAFF
TGTGCCAGCAGCGTAGGGGGACAGGGGGCGTACACTGAAGCTTTCTTT
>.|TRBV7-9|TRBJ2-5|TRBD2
CASSSYSGAEETQYF
TGTGCCAGCAGCTCTTATAGCGGGGCCGAAGAGACCCAGTACTTC
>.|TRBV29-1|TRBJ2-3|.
CSVGGRAGGMTDTQYF
TGCAGCGTTGGCGGTAGGGCAGGGGGGATGACAGATACGCAGTATTTT
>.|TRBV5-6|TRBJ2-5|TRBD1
CASSSDRGVLGTQYF
TGTGCCAGCAGCTCGGACAGGGGGGTACTCGGGACCCAGTACTTC
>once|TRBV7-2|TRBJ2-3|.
CASSSSGTRTDTQYF
TGTGCCAGCAGCTCGTCAGGGACACGCACAGATACGCAGTATTTT
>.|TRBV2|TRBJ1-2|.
CASSEEGVGGYTF
TGTGCCAGCAGTGAAGAGGGGGTAGGTGGCTACACCTTC
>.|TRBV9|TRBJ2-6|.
CASSVDARRGSRGANVLTF
TGTGCCAGCAGCGTAGATGCACGTAGAGGCTCTCGTGGGGCCAACGTCCTGACTTTC
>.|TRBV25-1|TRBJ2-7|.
CASARQAYEQYF
TGTGCCAGCGCTCGGCAGGCCTACGAGCAGTACTTC
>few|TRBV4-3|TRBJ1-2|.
CASSQSASYGYTF
TGCGCCAGCAGCCAAAGCGCCTCCTATGGCTACACCTTC
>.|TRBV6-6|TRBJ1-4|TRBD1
CASSSRQGTTNEKLFF
TGTGCCAGCAGTTCTCGACAGGGAACGACTAATGAAAAACTGTTTTTT
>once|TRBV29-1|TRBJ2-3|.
CSVQGGPRSTDTQYF
TGCAGCGTGCAGGGGGGCCCTCGGAGCACAGATACGCAGTATTTT
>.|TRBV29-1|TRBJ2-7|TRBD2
CSVGPGKGVAGGEQYF
TGCAGCGTTGGCCCAGGAAAGGGTGTGGCGGGAGGAGAGCAGTACTTC
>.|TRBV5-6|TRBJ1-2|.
CASSKDSWGGYGYTF
TGTGCCAGCAGCAAAGACTCTTGGGGCGGCTATGGCTACACCTTC
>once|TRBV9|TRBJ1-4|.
CASSVWGGPNEKLFF
TGTGCCAGCAGCGTATGGGGAGGGCCTAATGAAAAACTGTTTTTT
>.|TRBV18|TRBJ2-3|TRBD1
CASSPSRTGITDTQYF
TGTGCCAGCTCACCCTCCCGGACAGGGATAACAGATACGCAGTATTTT
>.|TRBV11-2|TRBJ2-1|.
CASSTGGGGNEQFF
TGTGCCAGCAGCACCGGGGGCGGGGGCAATGAGCAGTTCTTC
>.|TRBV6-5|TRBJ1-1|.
CASRIRGNTEAFF
TGTGCCAGCAGGATAAGGGGAAACACTGAAGCTTTCTTT
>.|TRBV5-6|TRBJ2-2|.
CASSLAAGVRSYF
TGTGCCAGCAGCTTGGCTGCAGGGGTCCGTTCTTATTTT